Presented here are 28 T cell receptor beta chains from one specimen sequenced in a study of cytomegalovirus exposure and HLA in healthy donors. The PCR had 60 Vbeta and 13 Jbeta primers. Sequencing was performed with immunoSEQ multiplex PCR; in TCRdb, only in-frame clones are kept and a portion is missing. The table includes 160,000 or so clones, just under 80% detected once. The specimen sequenced was PBMCs. The receptor source for this set is a woman between 45 and 65 years old in good health and CMV-seronegative.

The chain combines TRBV6-1 with TRBJ2-7; no firm D call. The V end lost 1 base, the J end lost 7 bases, and 8 bases lay between the germline ends. CDR1 and CDR2 from the germline V gene are MNHNS and SASEGT. The length of the CDR3 is 12 residues. Here the CDR3 reads CASSEVSLEQYF. DNA for the CDR3: TGTGCCAGCAGTGAAGTGTCCTTGGAGCAGTACTTC.

The rearrangement links TRBV28 to TRBJ1-5, with D unclear. With 5 bases removed from V and 2 bases from J, the gap between germline ends came to 7 bases. Looked up from germline, CDR1 is MDHEN and CDR2 is SYDVKM. The CDR3 consists of 13 residues. CDR3 sequence: CASSGSGNQPQHF. In nucleotides, the CDR3 is TGTGCCAGCAGTGGCTCTGGCAATCAGCCCCAGCATTTT.

The V and J genes are TRBV4-1 and TRBJ1-5, with 9 bases aligning to TRBD1. V shed 3 bases and J 4 bases; nucleotides not matched to a gene: 1. CDR1 and CDR2 from the germline V gene are MGHRA and YSYEKL. The CDR3 loop spans 14 amino acids. The CDR3 DNA reads TGCGCCAGCAGCCACGGGACAGGGAATCAGCCCCAGCATTTT. It yields the protein CASSHGTGNQPQHF.

CDR3 in DNA: TGTGCCAGCAGCCGCCCGCGGGGGCTGGGTGAGCAGTTCTTC. Translation: CASSRPRGLGEQFF. The gene calls are TRBV7-8 and TRBJ2-1, with TRBD2 as a possible D gene (7 bases). The CDR3 runs 14 residues. Trimming cost V 5 bases and J 9 bases, with 17 bases left between them. CDR1 and CDR2 (germline): SGHVS, FQNEAQ.

V and J are TRBV28 and TRBJ1-3, with D possibly being TRBD1 (6 bases). V was trimmed by 6 bases and J by 4 bases, leaving 19 bases between them. CDR1 MDHEN and CDR2 SYDVKM come from the germline V gene. CDR3 length equals 16 residues. The CDR3 region has the DNA TGTGCCAGCAGCACCCTTGGGGGGGCGGCGGGAAACACCATATATTTT. It codes for CASSTLGGAAGNTIYF.

The CDR3 region has the DNA TGCGCCAGCAGCTTGGTCGGCCCAGGGATTTCCTCAGGAGGCTACACCTTC. Protein: CASSLVGPGISSGGYTF. The chain employs TRBV5-1 and TRBJ1-2; D possibly corresponds to TRBD1 (5 bases). This CDR3 is 17 amino acids long. The germline CDR1 and CDR2 sequences are SGHRS and YFSETQ. The V end lost 0 bases, the J end lost 8 bases, and 23 bases lay between the germline ends. Filled out from reference TRBV5-1 and TRBJ1-2, the complete variable domain reads KAGVTQTPRYLIKTRGQQVTLSCSPISGHRSVSWYQQTPGQGLQFLFEYFSETQRNKGNFPGRFSGRQFSNSRSEMNVSTLELGDSALYLCASSLVGPGISSGGYTFGSGTRLTVV.

The chain uses TRBV4-3 and TRBJ2-2; 8 positions agree with TRBD2. Unmatched junction bases numbered 15, after V lost 0 bases and J lost 6 bases. Germline V gives CDR1 LGHNA, CDR2 YSLEER. This CDR3 spans 19 amino acids. CDR3 DNA: TGCGCCAGCAGCCAAGATATGGACTTGAGGCGGGAGGACGCCGGGGAGCTGTTTTTT. Protein sequence: CASSQDMDLRREDAGELFF.

The chain links TRBV29-1 to TRBJ2-6; D is possibly TRBD1 (6 bases). The germline V gene encodes CDR1 SQVTM and CDR2 ANQGSEA. The V end lost 7 bases, the J end lost 0 bases, and 10 bases lay between the germline ends. The CDR3 is 14 amino acids. The CDR3 region has the DNA TGCAGCGCCTGGACAGTCTCTGGGGCCAACGTCCTGACTTTC. Translated, it gives CSAWTVSGANVLTF. The whole variable domain, filled in from reference TRBV29-1 and TRBJ2-6, reads SAVISQKPSRDICQRGTSLTIQCQVDSQVTMMFWYRQQPGQSLTLIATANQGSEATYESGFVIDKFPISRPNLTFSTLTVSNMSPEDSSIYLCSAWTVSGANVLTFGAGSRLTVL.

The rearrangement joins TRBV5-1 to TRBJ1-2; possible D gene TRBD1, 5 bases. From germline, CDR1 is SGHRS and CDR2 YFSETQ. CDR3 size: 14 residues. V was shortened by 0 bases and J by 3 bases, with 9 bases between the two germline ends. The CDR3 nucleotides are TGCGCCAGCAGCTTGGAGCAGGGTCACTATGGCTACACCTTC. Encoded protein: CASSLEQGHYGYTF.

This rearrangement joins TRBV6-4 to TRBJ2-1; D is undetermined. CDR1 and CDR2 from the germline V gene are MRHNA and SNTAGT. This CDR3 comprises 13 residues. The germline V and J ends were trimmed by 7 bases and 9 bases, with 16 bases remaining between them. The DNA of the CDR3 is TGTGCCAGCAAGAGCACTATACTCTCTGAGCAGTTCTTC. This translates into CASKSTILSEQFF.

The chain recombines TRBV28 with TRBJ1-4, with unresolved D. Germline V lookup: CDR1 MDHEN, CDR2 SYDVKM. The V end lost 10 bases, the J end lost 5 bases, and 17 bases lay between the germline ends. CDR3 length: 14 amino acids. The DNA for the CDR3 is TGTGCCATCCAACTCACTGGCAGGAATGAAAAACTGTTTTTT. This translates into CAIQLTGRNEKLFF.

The chain is built from TRBV15 and TRBJ1-5; no definite D call. Germline CDR1 and CDR2: LNHNV and YYDKDF (reference sequence). V dropped 0 bases and J dropped 4 bases, with 13 bases sitting between them. The CDR3 length is 16 residues. The CDR3 region is CATSRDLPMRNQPQHF. CDR3 sequence (DNA): TGTGCCACCAGCAGAGATCTGCCTATGAGAAATCAGCCCCAGCATTTT. Variable domain in full (rest from reference TRBV15 and TRBJ1-5): DAMVIQNPRYQVTQFGKPVTLSCSQTLNHNVMYWYQQKSSQAPKLLFHYYDKDFNNEADTPDNFQSRRPNTSFCFLDIRSPGLGDTAMYLCATSRDLPMRNQPQHFGDGTRLSIL.

The chain combines TRBV9 with TRBJ1-3; the D gene is possibly TRBD1 (5 bases). The CDR3 sequence is 14 residues long. Germline V CDR1 and CDR2: SGDLS, YYNGEE. V was shortened by 3 bases and J by 0 bases, with 7 bases between the two germline ends. The CDR3 DNA is TGTGCCAGCAGCGGACAGTACTCTGGAAACACCATATATTTT. Translating it yields CASSGQYSGNTIYF.

The chain combines TRBV10-3 with TRBJ2-3; D uncertain. Germline lookup yields CDR1 ENHRY and CDR2 SYGVKD. This CDR3 is built from 14 residues. Trimming took 10 bases from V and 4 from J, leaving 18 bases between them. DNA of the CDR3: TGTGCCACACGCGATTTGATACCCGCAGATACGCAGTATTTT. It encodes CATRDLIPADTQYF.

The chain uses TRBV7-9 and TRBJ2-2; maybe TRBD2 (5 bases). The CDR3 totals 12 residues. The V and J ends lost 10 bases and 7 bases respectively, with 13 bases between them. Germline CDR1 and CDR2: SEHNR and FQNEAQ (reference sequence). The DNA of the CDR3 is TGTGCCATCCTACTAGAGGACGGGGAGCTGTTTTTT. Its translation: CAILLEDGELFF.

The chain uses TRBV7-2 and TRBJ1-1; D perhaps matches TRBD1 (5 bases). V lost 0 bases and J 8 bases, leaving 10 bases between the germline ends. CDR3 length: 13 amino acids. Germline V gene data show CDR1 as SGHTA and CDR2 as FQGNSA. Here the CDR3 DNA reads TGTGCCAGCAGCTTAGCATGGGAGGGGGAAGCTTTCTTT. Translating it yields CASSLAWEGEAFF.

This chain links TRBV7-9 with TRBJ2-1, with D unresolved. The CDR3 loop spans 15 amino acids. Germline V gene sequence: CDR1 SEHNR, CDR2 FQNEAQ (reference sequence). Deletions cut 4 bases from V and 4 bases from J, with 14 bases between. This chain's CDR3 is CASSSDGPTYNEQFF. The CDR3, as DNA: TGTGCCAGCAGCTCCGATGGGCCCACTTACAATGAGCAGTTCTTC.

V usage is TRBV25-1 and J usage is TRBJ2-3; the match to TRBD1 covers 9 bases. The CDR3 is 16 residues long. With V trimmed by 4 bases and J by 4 bases, 9 bases remained unmatched. Germline CDR1 and CDR2: MGHDK and SYGVNS. The CDR3 coding sequence is TGTGCCAGCAGTGGTGGGACAGGGTCCCCCTCAGATACGCAGTATTTT. Its protein product is CASSGGTGSPSDTQYF.

V is TRBV7-6 and J is TRBJ2-1; TRBD2 agrees at 9 bases. The CDR3 covers 16 residues. Germline V gene data show CDR1 as SGHVS and CDR2 as FNYEAQ. The V gene end was trimmed by 6 bases and the J gene end by 5 bases; junction bases not matched to a gene: 11. For the CDR3, the DNA is TGTGCCAGCAGTTTGCCCCGCGGGGGGGATCACAATGAGCAGTTCTTC. This encodes CASSLPRGGDHNEQFF.

This clone has just a few counts. The chain joins TRBV5-1 to TRBJ1-4; weak D call: TRBD1 (6 bases). This CDR3 spans 14 amino acids. Germline CDR1 is SGHRS and CDR2 is YFSETQ. Trimming took 0 bases from V and 8 from J, leaving 11 bases between them. The CDR3 coding sequence is TGCGCCAGCAGCTTGGCCACAGGGTACGAAAAACTGTTTTTT. This translates into CASSLATGYEKLFF.

CDR3: CASSYGQGAQASTDTQYF. In DNA form, the CDR3 reads TGCGCCAGCAGCTATGGACAGGGGGCACAGGCTAGCACAGATACGCAGTATTTT. The V call is TRBV5-1, the J call TRBJ2-3; 11 bases map to TRBD1. Germline V gene lookup returns CDR1 SGHRS and CDR2 YFSETQ. With 3 bases clipped from V and 0 bases from J, the junction kept 9 bases outside the gene matches. The CDR3 extends over 18 amino acids.

V usage is TRBV5-4 and J usage is TRBJ1-6; D gene uncertain. CDR3 size: 14 residues. The V end was cut by 1 base, the J end by 8 bases, with 10 bases between. Germline-derived CDR1 and CDR2 are SGHNT and YYREEE (reference sequence). The CDR3 reads CASSLRRDYSPLHF. Written as DNA, the CDR3 is TGTGCCAGCAGCTTGAGGAGGGATTATTCACCCCTCCACTTT.

The chain couples TRBV6-5 to TRBJ2-7; 9 bases agree with TRBD1. The length of the CDR3 is 15 residues. V gave up 5 bases and J gave up 5 bases; unmatched junction bases: 10. In germline, CDR1 is MNHEY, CDR2 SVGAGI. CDR3 region: CASSGTGTGSNEQYF. In nucleotides, the CDR3 is TGTGCCAGCAGTGGGACCGGGACAGGGAGCAACGAGCAGTACTTC.

The V and J genes are TRBV19 and TRBJ1-2; D is uncertain. Between the trimmed V and J ends, which lost 3 bases and 0 bases, there was a span of 14 bases. There are 16 residues in the CDR3. CDR1 is LNHDA and CDR2 is SQIVND in the germline V gene (reference sequence). CDR3 sequence: CASSMVSLGANYGYTF. The CDR3 region has the DNA TGTGCCAGTAGTATGGTCAGTTTGGGAGCTAACTATGGCTACACCTTC.

The chain carries TRBV28 and TRBJ1-2; possible D gene TRBD1, 6 bases. Deletions cut 5 bases from V and 8 bases from J, with 21 bases between. Germline V gene data show CDR1 as MDHEN and CDR2 as SYDVKM. The CDR3 extends over 15 amino acids. The DNA for the CDR3 is TGTGCCAGCAGTCCCGGGACACGCGGGGGTTGGGGCTACACCTTC. It translates to CASSPGTRGGWGYTF.

A note on this clone: A read error may produce the germline difference seen at one junction end. The sample holds other DNA sequences that translate to the same CDR3. This chain uses TRBV7-9 with TRBJ1-5; TRBD1 matches 8 bases. CDR1 and CDR2 (germline): SEHNR, FQNEAQ (reference sequence). The CDR3 sequence is 15 residues long. The DNA for the CDR3 is TGCGCCAGCAGCTCAGGCGGACAGGGTGGGCAGCCCCAGCATTTT. As protein: CASSSGGQGGQPQHF.

The CDR3 loop is CAISEGQYDREAFF. The CDR3 DNA reads TGTGCCATCAGTGAGGGACAATACGATCGTGAAGCTTTCTTT. The chain has TRBV10-3 and TRBJ1-1, with D perhaps TRBD1 (5 bases). Germline lookup yields CDR1 ENHRY and CDR2 SYGVKD. Trimming cost V 2 bases and J 7 bases, with 14 bases left between them. CDR3 length equals 14 residues.

This chain joins TRBV5-8 and TRBJ1-2; D unclear. With 1 base removed from V and 2 bases from J, the gap between germline ends came to 6 bases. There are 13 residues in the CDR3. The germline V gene has CDR1 SGHTS and CDR2 YDEGEE. The CDR3 DNA reads TGTGCCAGCAGCTTGCAGTGGAACTATGGCTACACCTTC. It specifies CASSLQWNYGYTF.